Sequencing of this T cell receptor (beta chain) was carried out in a study of monozygotic twins with inflammatory bowel disease. Regarding the study as a whole: Among IBD patients, TCRbeta diversity (inverse Simpson) was lower than in healthy co-twins.

The CDR3 consists of 14 residues. Germline V gene sequence: CDR1 MNHEY, CDR2 SVGEGT. Points on this clonotype: Its antigen is unknown.

Both the TCRalpha cDNA and the TCRbeta cDNA were taken through two nested PCRs, lasting approximately 17 and 9 cycles. TCRdb reanalyzed the 5' RACE reads, giving one entry per CDR3 protein sequence and no DNA. The sample table sets out about 85,000 distinct CDR3 sequences. Specimen: blood. This receptor was taken from a human donor with ulcerative colitis or Crohn's disease, or a healthy co-twin of an affected twin (not recorded which). The gene calls are TRBV6-2 or TRBV6-3 and TRBJ2-5; there is no DNA to check the TCRdb D call of TRBD1. Here the CDR3 reads CASSPGQGEETQYF.